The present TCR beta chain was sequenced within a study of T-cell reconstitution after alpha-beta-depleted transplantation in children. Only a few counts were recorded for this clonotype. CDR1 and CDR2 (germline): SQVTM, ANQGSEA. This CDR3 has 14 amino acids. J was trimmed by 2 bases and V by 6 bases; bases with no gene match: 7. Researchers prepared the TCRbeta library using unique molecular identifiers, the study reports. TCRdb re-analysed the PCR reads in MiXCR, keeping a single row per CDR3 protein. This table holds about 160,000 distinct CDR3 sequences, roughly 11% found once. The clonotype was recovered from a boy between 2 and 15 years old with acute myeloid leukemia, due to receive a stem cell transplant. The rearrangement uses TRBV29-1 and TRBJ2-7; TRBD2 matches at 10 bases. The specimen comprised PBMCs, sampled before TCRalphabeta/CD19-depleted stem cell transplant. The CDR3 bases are TGCAGCGTGGCCAGGACTAGCGGAACCTACGAGCAGTACTTC. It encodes CSVARTSGTYEQYF.